These 27 T cell receptor beta chains share one sample of origin, sequenced in a study of a mutant IDH1 vaccine in newly diagnosed glioma. Regarding time point: week 5, during vaccination. The vaccine gave 300 ug of a 20-mer mutant IDH1 peptide subcutaneously per dose. Their recognized antigens are unknown. Only in-frame clones appear in the TCRdb table, and some are missing; sequencing was by immunoSEQ multiplex PCR. The table lists tens of thousands of clones, less than 85% of them singletons. The sequencing here drew on PBMCs, taken from a glioma patient whose treatment included an IDH1 peptide vaccine. These receptor sequences come from a woman under 30 with glioma. Some clones in this sample may be carry-over from other donors' samples.

This clone was recorded once. The genes are TRBV27 and TRBJ2-7; weak D call: TRBD2 (5 bases). Trimming took off 3 bases at V and 3 bases at J, with 9 bases between the two ends. Germline V gene data show CDR1 as MNHEY and CDR2 as SMNVEV (reference sequence). CDR3 size: 13 residues. The CDR3 spells CASSLRRDYEQYF. CDR3 in DNA: TGTGCCAGCAGTTTGAGACGGGACTACGAGCAGTACTTC.

This chain connects TRBV6-6 to TRBJ2-7, with TRBD1 as a possible D gene (6 bases). The V end was cut by 2 bases, the J end by 3 bases, with 17 bases between. Germline V gene lookup returns CDR1 MNHNY and CDR2 SVGAGI (reference sequence). This CDR3 contains 16 residues. CDR3 sequence: CASSYGYRERGYEQYF. For the CDR3, the DNA is TGTGCCAGCAGTTACGGGTACAGGGAACGTGGCTACGAGCAGTACTTC.

The J gene is TRBJ2-2, the V gene TRBV4-3; TRBD1 might be the D (6 bases). This CDR3 contains 17 residues. Germline assignment: CDR1 LGHNA and CDR2 YSLEER. The V end lost 0 bases, the J end lost 4 bases, and 15 bases lay between the germline ends. The CDR3 protein is CASSQEVGQGFTGELFF. CDR3 nucleotide sequence: TGCGCCAGCAGCCAAGAGGTAGGGCAGGGGTTCACCGGGGAGCTGTTTTTT.

This clone was seen only a few times. The chain is built from TRBV19 and TRBJ2-1; TRBD2 matches 9 bases. This CDR3 spans 15 amino acids. Germline lookup yields CDR1 LNHDA and CDR2 SQIVND (reference sequence). J lost 6 bases, V lost 3 bases, and 6 bases had no gene match. CDR3 amino acids: CASSIPRGRANEQFF. DNA of the CDR3: TGTGCCAGTAGTATTCCCCGCGGGAGGGCCAATGAGCAGTTCTTC. Full variable domain (remainder filled in from reference TRBV19 and TRBJ2-1): DGGITQSPKYLFRKEGQNVTLSCEQNLNHDAMYWYRQDPGQGLRLIYYSQIVNDFQKGDIAEGYSVSREKKESFPLTVTSAQKNPTAFYLCASSIPRGRANEQFFGPGTRLTVL.

V and J are TRBV5-4 and TRBJ1-2; 8 bases align to TRBD1. CDR1 is SGHNT and CDR2 is YYREEE in the germline V gene (reference sequence). The J segment lost 1 base and the V segment lost 4 bases, leaving 6 bases of the junction unmatched. The CDR3 has 15 residues. The CDR3 loop is CASSPQGAINYGYTF. As DNA, the CDR3 is TGTGCCAGCAGCCCCCAGGGGGCAATTAACTATGGCTACACCTTC.

The gene calls are TRBV27 and TRBJ1-1, with D possibly TRBD1 on 6 matching bases. Trimming shortened V by 5 bases and J by 5 bases, and 15 bases separated the two germline ends. Germline V gives CDR1 MNHEY, CDR2 SMNVEV (reference sequence). The CDR3 length is 14 residues. The CDR3 coding sequence is TGTGCCAGCAGTCCCTCCCCAGGGGTGACTGAAGCTTTCTTT. Translating gives CASSPSPGVTEAFF.

As for this clone: The same CDR3 arises from other DNA sequences in this sample as well. The chain is built from TRBV29-1 and TRBJ1-2; TRBD1 might be the D (5 bases). Germline CDR1 and CDR2: SQVTM and ANQGSEA. The CDR3 extends over 15 amino acids. V lost 7 bases, J lost 1 base, and 19 bases lay in between. CDR3 DNA sequence: TGCAGCGCGGAGGACAAAGGAGAGGGTAACTATGGCTACACCTTC. This translates into CSAEDKGEGNYGYTF.

This chain uses TRBV19 with TRBJ1-1; possibly TRBD1 for D (5 bases). Trimming took off 5 bases at V and 6 bases at J, with 16 bases between the two ends. The CDR3 is made up of 14 amino acids. The V gene's germline CDR1 is LNHDA and CDR2 SQIVND (reference sequence). In DNA, the CDR3 is TGTGCCAGTAGTTCTTCCATCCAGGGCGCTGAAGCTTTCTTT. It yields the protein CASSSSIQGAEAFF.

The V gene is TRBV11-3, the J gene TRBJ1-2; a weak D match, TRBD1 (5 bases). The CDR3 is 14 residues long. The germline V gene encodes CDR1 SGHNT and CDR2 YENEEA. The V end lost 5 bases, the J end lost 4 bases, and 14 bases lay between the germline ends. CDR3 sequence reads: CASSLDSRTYGYTF. The CDR3 DNA is TGTGCCAGCAGCCTCGACAGCCGAACCTATGGCTACACCTTC. Full variable domain (outside the CDR3, taken from reference TRBV11-3 and TRBJ1-2): EAGVVQSPRYKIIEKKQPVAFWCNPISGHNTLYWYLQNLGQGPELLIRYENEEAVDDSQLPKDRFSAERLKGVDSTLKIQPAELGDSAVYLCASSLDSRTYGYTFGSGTRLTVV.

The chain recombines TRBV7-6 with TRBJ1-1, with D tentatively TRBD1 (5 bases). This CDR3 is 13 amino acids long. V lost 5 bases and J lost 7, with 14 bases in between. Per the germline V gene, CDR1 is SGHVS and CDR2 is FNYEAQ. This CDR3 reads CASSVREGGEAFF. As DNA, the CDR3 is TGTGCCAGCAGCGTCAGGGAGGGCGGTGAAGCTTTCTTT.

This rearrangement joins TRBV10-1 to TRBJ2-3, with D maybe TRBD2 (6 bases). CDR3 size: 15 residues. Trimming removed 8 bases at V and 0 bases at J, with 15 bases between. CDR1 and CDR2 (germline): WNHNN, SYGVQD (reference sequence). CDR3 in amino acids: CASGGSSSSTDTQYF. CDR3 DNA sequence: TGCGCCAGCGGAGGGTCGAGCTCTAGCACAGATACGCAGTATTTT.

V and J are TRBV10-3 and TRBJ1-1, with D unclear. This CDR3 comprises 12 residues. V was clipped by 4 bases and J by 1 base, with 4 bases between them. Germline lookup yields CDR1 ENHRY and CDR2 SYGVKD. Written as DNA, the CDR3 is TGTGCCATCAGTGGGCAGAACACTGAAGCTTTCTTT. It yields the protein CAISGQNTEAFF.

This clone has just one count. The chain joins TRBV25-1 to TRBJ1-3; 9 bases agree with TRBD1. The germline gives CDR1 MGHDK, CDR2 SYGVNS. The CDR3 length is 15 residues. V lost 1 base to trimming and J lost 4 bases; unmatched junction nucleotides: 2. In DNA form, the CDR3 reads TGTGCCAGCAGTGAATTAGGGACAGGGGGAAACACCATATATTTT. This sequence encodes CASSELGTGGNTIYF.

This chain joins TRBV2 and TRBJ2-5; TRBD2 agrees at 9 bases. This CDR3 is built from 12 residues. V shed 7 bases and J 7 bases; nucleotides not matched to a gene: 4. The V gene's germline CDR1 is SNHLY and CDR2 FYNNEI. Here the CDR3 DNA reads TGTGCCAGCACTAGCGGGACGGCGACCCAGTACTTC. Its protein is CASTSGTATQYF.

The rearrangement links TRBV29-1 to TRBJ2-1; weak D call: TRBD1 (6 bases). With 4 bases removed from V and 2 bases from J, the gap between germline ends came to 18 bases. Germline CDR1 and CDR2: SQVTM and ANQGSEA. This CDR3 has 16 amino acids. CDR3 bases: TGCAGCGTTGTCGCACCGGGACAAGTCGCCTACAATGAGCAGTTCTTC. Encoded protein: CSVVAPGQVAYNEQFF.

This clone was found once. The V gene is TRBV18, the J gene TRBJ2-2; TRBD1 matches at 8 bases. After removal of 3 bases from V and 7 bases from J, the junction contained 13 bases not matched to a gene. The CDR3 runs 17 residues. The germline gives CDR1 KGHSH, CDR2 LQKENI. In nucleotides, the CDR3 is TGTGCCAGCTCACCGCCGACAGGGGCCACTTCAGGCGGGGAGCTGTTTTTT. Translation: CASSPPTGATSGGELFF.

The chain employs TRBV12-5 and TRBJ2-3; 8 bases match TRBD1. Trimming at V came to 3 bases and at J to 6 bases, leaving 2 bases not matched to a gene. The CDR3 totals 13 residues. CDR1 is LGHNT and CDR2 is FRNRAP in the germline V gene. CDR3: CASGFRDRDTQYF. CDR3 nucleotide sequence: TGTGCTAGTGGTTTCCGGGACAGGGATACGCAGTATTTT.

The genes are TRBV7-2 and TRBJ2-7; 15 positions agree with TRBD2. Germline V CDR1 and CDR2: SGHTA, FQGNSA. The CDR3 sequence is 14 residues long. J gave up 9 bases and V 4 bases, and 4 bases lay outside the gene matches. The CDR3 protein is CASSSGLAGGLQYF. Here the CDR3 DNA reads TGTGCCAGCAGCTCAGGACTAGCGGGGGGGCTGCAGTACTTC.

V gene TRBV9 combines with J gene TRBJ2-6; no firm D call. The germline CDR1 and CDR2 sequences are SGDLS and YYNGEE. Trimming left V 0 bases short and J 4 bases short, with 8 bases between. The CDR3 spans 15 residues. In DNA, the CDR3 is TGTGCCAGCAGCGTAGGAAGCCTAGGGGCCAACGTCCTGACTTTC. Its translation: CASSVGSLGANVLTF.

This clone is a singleton in its sample. CDR3 sequence: CASRPLQRWDEPQHF. CDR3 nucleotides: TGTGCCAGCAGGCCTCTACAACGATGGGATGAGCCCCAGCATTTT. The gene calls are TRBV5-8 and TRBJ1-5; D is unresolved. There are 15 residues in the CDR3. V was pared by 5 bases and J by 8 bases, with 20 bases between. Germline V lookup: CDR1 SGHTS, CDR2 YDEGEE.

The chain combines TRBV5-1 with TRBJ1-1; D possibly corresponds to TRBD1 (5 bases). V lost 4 bases to trimming and J lost 3 bases, with 13 bases between them. Germline V gene data show CDR1 as SGHRS and CDR2 as YFSETQ. The CDR3 is 14 amino acids. The CDR3 DNA reads TGCGCCAGCAGCCCGGTCGAAGGGGACACTGAAGCTTTCTTT. It encodes CASSPVEGDTEAFF. Full variable domain (rest looked up from reference TRBV5-1 and TRBJ1-1): KAGVTQTPRYLIKTRGQQVTLSCSPISGHRSVSWYQQTPGQGLQFLFEYFSETQRNKGNFPGRFSGRQFSNSRSEMNVSTLELGDSALYLCASSPVEGDTEAFFGQGTRLTVV.

This chain links TRBV9 with TRBJ2-4, with 7 bases fitting TRBD1. The CDR3 runs 14 residues. After removal of 4 bases from V and 12 bases from J, the junction contained 13 bases not matched to a gene. Germline V gene data show CDR1 as SGDLS and CDR2 as YYNGEE. CDR3 in amino acids: CASSNAGAGGPQYF. CDR3 in DNA: TGTGCCAGCAGCAACGCTGGGGCAGGGGGACCTCAGTACTTC.

The chain uses TRBV19 and TRBJ2-5, with D maybe TRBD2 (5 bases). Germline V gene sequence: CDR1 LNHDA, CDR2 SQIVND (reference sequence). The CDR3 consists of 14 residues. V lost 1 base and J 4 bases, leaving 10 bases between the germline ends. CDR3 DNA sequence: TGTGCCAGTAGTATAGTAACCGGGGTAGAGACCCAGTACTTC. It is translated as CASSIVTGVETQYF.

Worth noting for this clone: The germline gene is not matched at one end of the junction; a read error may be the cause. This chain uses TRBV7-2 with TRBJ1-2; D is uncertain. The CDR3 extends over 13 amino acids. Germline loops: CDR1 SGHTA, CDR2 FQGNSA. CDR3 nucleotide sequence: TGTGCCAGCAGCTTACCCCCACTGGTTAGATGTTTCTTC. Its protein product is CASSLPPLVRCFF.

The J gene is TRBJ2-5, the V gene TRBV11-3, with D perhaps TRBD1 or TRBD2 (7 bases each). CDR3 size: 16 residues. Germline V lookup: CDR1 SGHNT, CDR2 YENEEA. Trimming cost V 5 bases and J 3 bases, with 19 bases left between them. CDR3 in amino acids: CASSPGGGKAEETQYF. The CDR3 DNA sequence: TGTGCCAGCAGCCCAGGGGGAGGGAAAGCTGAAGAGACCCAGTACTTC.

In this sample, this clone turned up a few times. V is TRBV19 and J is TRBJ2-7; 14 nucleotides agree with TRBD2. Germline values: CDR1 LNHDA, CDR2 SQIVND (reference sequence). The length of the CDR3 is 15 residues. The trim removed 5 bases at V and 6 bases at J, leaving 6 bases unmatched. The CDR3 DNA reads TGTGCCAGTAGTGCCTTGACTAGCGGGGGGGCCGAGCAGTACTTC. It translates to CASSALTSGGAEQYF.

This sequence joins TRBV6-5 and TRBJ1-1; 7 bases are shared with TRBD1. CDR3 length: 15 amino acids. The J segment lost 7 bases and the V segment lost 2 bases, leaving 10 bases of the junction unmatched. Looked up from germline, CDR1 is MNHEY and CDR2 is SVGAGI. The CDR3 reads CASSYETGFASEAFF. The CDR3 coding sequence is TGTGCCAGCAGTTACGAGACAGGGTTCGCGAGTGAAGCTTTCTTT.